A single sample is the source of the 5 T cell receptor beta chains below, sequenced in a study of T cell clones after liver transplantation. Measured with immunoSEQ multiplex PCR; TCRdb has only the in-frame clones, and not every one. The repertoire has around 100,000 clones, around four fifths of them found once; the top ten carry 0.99%. The sequencing used CD4+ T cells from blood, collected before liver transplant. The receptors shown here come from a human donor who received a liver transplant.

V is TRBV7-2 and J is TRBJ2-4; a weak D match, TRBD2 (6 bases). The germline CDR1 and CDR2 sequences are SGHTA and FQGNSA. The V end lost 2 bases, the J end lost 4 bases, and 12 bases lay between the germline ends. This CDR3 spans 15 amino acids. The CDR3 sequence: CASSLKRAGKNIQYF. CDR3 bases: TGTGCCAGCAGCTTAAAACGAGCGGGTAAAAACATTCAGTACTTC. Complete variable domain (other parts from reference TRBV7-2 and TRBJ2-4): GAGVSQSPSNKVTEKGKDVELRCDPISGHTALYWYRQSLGQGLEFLIYFQGNSAPDKSGLPSDRFSAERTGGSVSTLTIQRTQQEDSAVYLCASSLKRAGKNIQYFGAGTRLSVL.

The gene calls are TRBV5-6 and TRBJ1-2; 7 bases fit TRBD1. The CDR3 covers 16 residues. Trimming at V came to 4 bases and at J to 7 bases, leaving 16 bases not matched to a gene. In germline, CDR1 is SGHDT, CDR2 YYEEEE. The CDR3 region is CASSPTLDRDKGGYTF. The CDR3 nucleotides are TGTGCCAGCAGCCCGACCCTCGACAGGGACAAAGGTGGCTACACCTTC.

This chain joins TRBV7-6 and TRBJ2-1, with 10 bases aligning to TRBD2. This CDR3 region has 15 residues. CDR1 is SGHVS, CDR2 FNYEAQ, per germline. The V segment lost 5 bases and the J segment 6 bases; nucleotides outside the gene matches: 7. The CDR3 protein is CASSLSGGAFNEQFF. The CDR3 nucleotides read TGTGCCAGCAGCCTGAGCGGGGGGGCCTTCAATGAGCAGTTCTTC.

CDR3 nucleotides: TGCGCCAGCAGCTTGGATCCGAGCTCTGGAAACACCATATATTTT. It is translated as CASSLDPSSGNTIYF. V is TRBV5-1 and J is TRBJ1-3; no clear D gene. The germline V and J ends were trimmed by 0 bases and 0 bases, with 7 bases remaining between them. The CDR3 is 15 residues long. Per the germline V gene, CDR1 is SGHRS and CDR2 is YFSETQ.

CDR3 in amino acids: CATRTGGREQYF. The DNA for the CDR3 is TGTGCCACCCGGACAGGGGGCAGGGAGCAGTACTTC. This chain connects TRBV10-3 to TRBJ2-7; the match to TRBD1 covers 11 bases. Germline lookup yields CDR1 ENHRY and CDR2 SYGVKD. V gave up 10 bases and J gave up 7 bases; unmatched junction bases: 6. This CDR3 comprises 12 residues.